The 32 T cell receptor beta chains presented below share a single source sample, sequenced in a study of T cells in Graves' hyperthyroidism and ophthalmopathy. The investigators amplified TCR beta CDR3 regions from RNA transcripts. Carried out on the TCR CDR3, a first-round RT-PCR used the HTBI primer set. TCRdb independently ran MiXCR on the multiplex PCR reads; one entry per CDR3 protein. The data hold about 250,000 distinct CDR3 sequences, with about 15% observed a single time. Sequencing input: blood. The receptors come from a woman aged 45-65 years with Graves' hyperthyroidism that later progressed to Graves' ophthalmopathy.

In its sample, this clonotype was seen many times. The chain employs TRBV10-3 and TRBJ2-7; D is uncertain. The CDR3 runs to 14 residues. CDR1 is ENHRY, CDR2 SYGVKD, per germline. V shed 0 bases and J shed 3 bases, with 9 bases lying between them. CDR3 residues: CAISESVPFYEQYF. The CDR3, as DNA: TGTGCCATCAGTGAGTCGGTGCCATTCTACGAGCAGTACTTC.

Many counts were recorded for this clonotype. V is TRBV5-1 and J is TRBJ2-2, with D uncertain. V was clipped by 4 bases and J by 5 bases, with 12 bases between them. Germline V gene lookup returns CDR1 SGHRS and CDR2 YFSETQ. This CDR3 region has 14 residues. The CDR3 DNA reads TGCGCCAGCAGCGGCAGATCCATAACCGGGGAGCTGTTTTTT. Amino acids: CASSGRSITGELFF.

This clonotype was seen many times. The chain joins TRBV20-1 to TRBJ1-1, with D perhaps matching TRBD1 (5 bases). V was clipped by 4 bases and J by 3 bases, with 12 bases between them. The germline gives CDR1 DFQATT, CDR2 SNEGSKA (reference sequence). The CDR3 runs to 13 residues. The CDR3 DNA sequence: TGCAGTGCTACTACAGGAACAGACACTGAAGCTTTCTTT. Translated: CSATTGTDTEAFF.

In its sample, this clonotype was seen many times. The chain links TRBV7-9 to TRBJ2-1; TRBD2 matches 10 bases. Germline V gene lookup returns CDR1 SEHNR and CDR2 FQNEAQ (reference sequence). The V and J ends lost 7 bases and 3 bases, in that order; junction bases with no gene match: 3. The CDR3 is made up of 14 amino acids. The CDR3 bases are TGTGCCAGCAACGGACTAGCGGACTACAATGAGCAGTTCTTC. Encoded protein: CASNGLADYNEQFF.

This clonotype was detected ten times or more. The V gene is TRBV6-1, the J gene TRBJ2-3; 7 nucleotides match TRBD2. The germline V gene has CDR1 MNHNS and CDR2 SASEGT. The CDR3 runs to 16 residues. V was pared by 0 bases and J by 4 bases, with 7 bases of the junction left unmatched. The CDR3: CASSEAPGGWPDTQYF. As DNA, the CDR3 is TGTGCCAGCAGTGAAGCACCGGGAGGATGGCCAGATACGCAGTATTTT.

This clonotype was seen repeatedly, ten times or more. The chain joins TRBV11-1 to TRBJ2-1; 9 nucleotides agree with TRBD1. V lost 4 bases, J lost 8 bases, and 9 bases stayed unmatched. The CDR3 extends over 15 amino acids. CDR1 is SGHAT, CDR2 FQDESV, per germline (reference sequence). The CDR3 DNA reads as TGTGCCAGCAGCTCCTGGACAGGGGATGAGGATGAGCAGTTCTTC. Amino acids: CASSSWTGDEDEQFF. Variable domain in full (rest from reference TRBV11-1 and TRBJ2-1): EAEVAQSPRYKITEKSQAVAFWCDPISGHATLYWYRQILGQGPELLVQFQDESVVDDSQLPKDRFSAERLKGVDSTLKIQPAELGDSAMYLCASSSWTGDEDEQFFGPGTRLTVL.

This clonotype occurred many times. The chain recombines TRBV5-5 with TRBJ2-5; D may match TRBD1 or TRBD2 (6 bases each). The CDR3 has 15 amino acids. CDR1 is SGHKS and CDR2 is YYEKEE in the germline V gene (reference sequence). Trimming left V 4 bases short and J 2 bases short, with 15 bases between. The CDR3 loop is CASSLWPGAQETQYF. CDR3 nucleotide sequence: TGTGCCAGCAGCCTATGGCCGGGGGCACAAGAGACCCAGTACTTC.

The sample holds many counts of this clonotype. The rearrangement uses TRBV30 and TRBJ1-2; TRBD1 is a possible D gene (5 bases). This CDR3 spans 15 amino acids. CDR1 is GTSNPN and CDR2 is SVGIG in the germline V gene (reference sequence). Between the trimmed V and J ends, which lost 3 bases and 8 bases, there was a span of 22 bases. The CDR3 protein is CAWRAPGTLRGGYTF. The CDR3 nucleotides are TGTGCCTGGAGGGCTCCAGGGACTCTTAGAGGGGGCTACACCTTC. The variable domain in full, with the rest retrieved from reference TRBV30 and TRBJ1-2, is SQTIHQWPATLVQPVGSPLSLECTVEGTSNPNLYWYRQAAGRGLQLLFYSVGIGQISSEVPQNLSASRPQDRQFILSSKKLLLSDSGFYLCAWRAPGTLRGGYTFGSGTRLTVV.

This clonotype was seen many times. The V and J genes are TRBV29-1 and TRBJ2-1, with 14 bases identical to TRBD2. CDR1 is SQVTM and CDR2 is ANQGSEA in the germline V gene. CDR3 length equals 18 residues. Trimming cost V 3 bases and J 0 bases; bases outside gene matches: 7. CDR3 residues: CSVDGTSGSTVSYNEQFF. CDR3 sequence (DNA): TGCAGCGTTGACGGGACTAGCGGGAGTACTGTCTCCTACAATGAGCAGTTCTTC.

The chain joins TRBV7-2 to TRBJ1-2; D might be TRBD1 (5 bases). The CDR3 runs to 15 residues. V lost 2 bases and J lost 7, with 17 bases in between. The germline gives CDR1 SGHTA, CDR2 FQGNSA. CDR3 DNA: TGTGCCAGCAGCTTAATTGGGTACGCCGGGGGTGGCTACACCTTC. It yields the protein CASSLIGYAGGGYTF.

V gene TRBV29-1 combines with J gene TRBJ1-4; D is perhaps TRBD1 (5 bases). This CDR3 contains 14 residues. Germline CDR1 is SQVTM and CDR2 is ANQGSEA. Trimming took 4 bases from V and 5 from J, leaving 14 bases between them. The CDR3 loop is CSVANRGWNEKLFF. The CDR3 DNA reads TGCAGCGTTGCAAATAGGGGATGGAATGAAAAACTGTTTTTT. Together with reference TRBV29-1 and TRBJ1-4, the CDR3 gives the full variable domain: SAVISQKPSRDICQRGTSLTIQCQVDSQVTMMFWYRQQPGQSLTLIATANQGSEATYESGFVIDKFPISRPNLTFSTLTVSNMSPEDSSIYLCSVANRGWNEKLFFGSGTQLSVL.

Ten or more counts support this clonotype. This chain uses TRBV28 with TRBJ2-4; 8 bases align to TRBD1. This CDR3 spans 15 amino acids. V lost 4 bases, J lost 4 bases, and 6 bases stayed unmatched. The germline V gene encodes CDR1 MDHEN and CDR2 SYDVKM. This CDR3 reads CASSSKDRVKNIQYF. The CDR3 region has the DNA TGTGCCAGCAGTTCAAAGGACAGGGTGAAAAACATTCAGTACTTC. The entire variable domain, with the rest obtained from reference TRBV28 and TRBJ2-4, is as follows: DVKVTQSSRYLVKRTGEKVFLECVQDMDHENMFWYRQDPGLGLRLIYFSYDVKMKEKGDIPEGYSVSREKKERFSLILESASTNQTSMYLCASSSKDRVKNIQYFGAGTRLSVL.

This clonotype was counted many times. The chain carries TRBV28 and TRBJ1-2; 10 bases are shared with TRBD1. V shed 6 bases and J 3 bases; nucleotides not matched to a gene: 7. The CDR3 runs 15 residues. Germline-derived CDR1 and CDR2 are MDHEN and SYDVKM. CDR3 coding DNA: TGTGCCAGCAGCCCGGGGACAGGGGCGGACTATGGCTACACCTTC. Translating gives CASSPGTGADYGYTF.

This clonotype appeared a few times. The rearrangement links TRBV6-5 to TRBJ1-1; no definite D call. Between the trimmed V and J ends, which lost 2 bases and 3 bases, there was a span of 7 bases. From germline, CDR1 is MNHEY and CDR2 SVGAGI. The CDR3 covers 13 residues. For the CDR3, the DNA is TGTGCCAGCAGTTACGGGAGAGACACTGAAGCTTTCTTT. Translated, it gives CASSYGRDTEAFF.

This clonotype was counted many times. The V and J genes are TRBV28 and TRBJ2-5; D is undetermined. Deletions cut 3 bases from V and 6 bases from J, with 5 bases between. The CDR3 length is 11 residues. Germline V gives CDR1 MDHEN, CDR2 SYDVKM. The CDR3 sequence: CASSFFKTQYF. The CDR3 coding sequence is TGTGCCAGCAGTTTTTTCAAGACCCAGTACTTC.

This clonotype was counted at least ten times. The rearrangement links TRBV12-3 or TRBV12-4 to TRBJ1-1; 9 bases line up with TRBD1. This CDR3 spans 15 amino acids. The junction had 5 bases not matched to a gene; V was cut back by 1 base and J by 5 bases. The CDR3 here is CASSLDTGGDTEAFF. Written as DNA, the CDR3 is TGTGCCAGCAGTTTAGACACAGGGGGCGATACTGAAGCTTTCTTT.

This clonotype has at least ten counts. The chain combines TRBV13 with TRBJ2-7, with 9 nucleotides matching TRBD1. From germline, CDR1 is PRHDT and CDR2 FYEKMQ (reference sequence). V lost 3 bases to trimming and J lost 5 bases; unmatched junction nucleotides: 8. The CDR3 is made up of 15 amino acids. Here the CDR3 reads CASSLKTGGIDEQYF. Written as DNA, the CDR3 is TGTGCCAGCAGCTTGAAGACAGGGGGTATCGACGAGCAGTACTTC.

The chain carries TRBV10-3 and TRBJ2-1; D not certain. The CDR3 runs 17 residues. Germline CDR1 and CDR2: ENHRY and SYGVKD. V lost 2 bases, J lost 0 bases, and 14 bases lay in between. CDR3 bases: TGTGCCATCAGTGAGCCCCTGACAAGGAACTCCTACAATGAGCAGTTCTTC. As protein: CAISEPLTRNSYNEQFF.

The gene calls are TRBV20-1 and TRBJ2-7; 13 positions match TRBD2. The germline V gene has CDR1 DFQATT and CDR2 SNEGSKA (reference sequence). Trimming cost V 3 bases and J 5 bases; bases outside gene matches: 10. The CDR3 consists of 16 residues. The CDR3 DNA reads as TGCAGTGCTAGTCTGAACCTACTAGCGGGAGGGCACGAGCAGTACTTC. This gives the protein CSASLNLLAGGHEQYF.

The chain joins TRBV20-1 to TRBJ2-1; D possibly corresponds to TRBD1 (5 bases). The V gene lost 1 base and the J gene lost 13 bases, with 11 bases spanning the gap. The CDR3 contains 11 residues. The germline gives CDR1 DFQATT, CDR2 SNEGSKA (reference sequence). CDR3 amino acids: CSARGLRGQFF. CDR3 coding DNA: TGCAGTGCTAGAGGGCTTAGGGGACAGTTCTTC.

This clonotype appeared many times. The chain uses TRBV5-1 and TRBJ2-3; D perhaps matches TRBD2 (6 bases). The germline gives CDR1 SGHRS, CDR2 YFSETQ. V was clipped by 0 bases and J by 3 bases, with 17 bases between them. The length of the CDR3 is 17 residues. CDR3 sequence: CASSLAGGILRTDTQYF. As DNA, the CDR3 is TGCGCCAGCAGCTTGGCCGGCGGGATTTTGCGGACAGATACGCAGTATTTT.

This clonotype has at least ten counts. CDR3 sequence: CASNGVGTDTQYF. CDR3 coding DNA: TGTGCCAGCAACGGGGTTGGAACAGATACGCAGTATTTT. The chain joins TRBV2 to TRBJ2-3, with D possibly being TRBD2 (5 bases). Trimming left V 7 bases short and J 3 bases short, with 11 bases between. The CDR3 spans 13 residues. Germline CDR1 and CDR2: SNHLY and FYNNEI.

The chain uses TRBV20-1 and TRBJ2-5; 13 bases map to TRBD2. J gave up 0 bases and V 3 bases, and 4 bases lay outside the gene matches. The germline gives CDR1 DFQATT, CDR2 SNEGSKA (reference sequence). The CDR3 contains 16 residues. The CDR3 coding sequence is TGCAGTGCTAGCGAGGGACTAGCGGGGCACCAAGAGACCCAGTACTTC. Its protein product is CSASEGLAGHQETQYF.

Many counts were recorded for this clonotype. The chain carries TRBV10-1 and TRBJ2-2; possible D gene TRBD2, 6 bases. Germline loops: CDR1 WNHNN, CDR2 SYGVQD (reference sequence). V was pared by 5 bases and J by 3 bases, with 16 bases between. This CDR3 spans 16 amino acids. The CDR3 nucleotides are TGCGCCAGCAGTACCTCTCGGGGGAGCGACACCGGGGAGCTGTTTTTT. Its protein is CASSTSRGSDTGELFF.

Ten or more counts support this clonotype. As DNA, the CDR3 is TGTGCCAGCAGATTCTCAGGGGGCGGCCAAGAGACCCAGTACTTC. It codes for CASRFSGGGQETQYF. The chain carries TRBV28 and TRBJ2-5; 8 bases align to TRBD1. V was pared by 6 bases and J by 1 base, with 7 bases of the junction left unmatched. This CDR3 contains 15 residues. The germline V gene has CDR1 MDHEN and CDR2 SYDVKM.

The chain recombines TRBV7-6 with TRBJ2-3, with D possibly matching TRBD1 (6 bases). V gave up 5 bases and J gave up 0 bases, with 9 bases separating them. The length of the CDR3 is 14 residues. From germline, CDR1 is SGHVS and CDR2 FNYEAQ. As DNA, the CDR3 is TGTGCCAGCAGCGGGACAACCAGCACAGATACGCAGTATTTT. This sequence encodes CASSGTTSTDTQYF.

V gene TRBV5-1 combines with J gene TRBJ2-6; tentative D call: TRBD1 (5 bases). Trimming left V 4 bases short and J 0 bases short, with 17 bases between. Germline V CDR1 and CDR2: SGHRS, YFSETQ. The CDR3 has 18 residues. The CDR3 sequence: CASSPLIQGLSGANVLTF. The CDR3 DNA follows: TGCGCCAGCAGCCCCTTAATCCAGGGTCTCTCTGGGGCCAACGTCCTGACTTTC.

This sequence joins TRBV20-1 and TRBJ2-7, with 13 bases lining up with TRBD2. Germline V gene data show CDR1 as DFQATT and CDR2 as SNEGSKA (reference sequence). The CDR3 contains 14 residues. After removal of 3 bases from V and 3 bases from J, the junction contained 2 bases not matched to a gene. The CDR3 is CSARGTSGIYEQYF. The CDR3 DNA reads TGCAGTGCTAGGGGGACTAGCGGGATCTACGAGCAGTACTTC.

This clonotype was detected many times. The chain links TRBV2 to TRBJ2-7; 8 bases fit TRBD2. The germline V gene has CDR1 SNHLY and CDR2 FYNNEI. The CDR3 loop spans 16 amino acids. Trimming at V came to 2 bases and at J to 0 bases, leaving 6 bases not matched to a gene. CDR3 sequence reads: CASSESLAGYSYEQYF. The CDR3 DNA is TGTGCCAGCAGTGAAAGTCTAGCGGGTTACTCCTACGAGCAGTACTTC.

This clonotype was seen many times. DNA of the CDR3: TGTGCCAGCTCACCCCCATCGTTTAGGAGCTACACCTTC. This sequence encodes CASSPPSFRSYTF. V and J are TRBV18 and TRBJ1-2; no firm D call. The germline V gene has CDR1 KGHSH and CDR2 LQKENI. Trimming shortened V by 3 bases and J by 9 bases, and 14 bases separated the two germline ends. The CDR3 runs to 13 residues.

This clonotype has a handful of counts. The V gene is TRBV20-1, the J gene TRBJ1-1, with D unresolved. This CDR3 comprises 13 residues. The germline gives CDR1 DFQATT, CDR2 SNEGSKA (reference sequence). The V end was cut by 6 bases, the J end by 3 bases, with 14 bases between. The CDR3 here is CSALRRAYTEAFF. As DNA, the CDR3 is TGCAGTGCACTTAGACGGGCCTACACTGAAGCTTTCTTT.

This clonotype was seen many times. The rearrangement links TRBV30 to TRBJ2-5; D not resolved. CDR3 length equals 12 residues. Germline CDR1 reads GTSNPN; CDR2 reads SVGIG (reference sequence). V lost 1 base and J lost 7, with 10 bases in between. CDR3 DNA sequence: TGTGCCTGGAGTGGACCCGACGGGACCCAGTACTTC. It specifies CAWSGPDGTQYF. Supplemented by reference TRBV30 and TRBJ2-5, the full variable domain reads SQTIHQWPATLVQPVGSPLSLECTVEGTSNPNLYWYRQAAGRGLQLLFYSVGIGQISSEVPQNLSASRPQDRQFILSSKKLLLSDSGFYLCAWSGPDGTQYFGPGTRLLVL.